Each of the 29 T cell receptor beta chains below was sequenced from the same sample in a study of blood T cells in healthy people across ages. Together with a sample-barcoded 5' primer, a J-beta primer mix was included in a second PCR lasting about 7 to 12 cycles. A single record per CDR3 protein comes from TCRdb applying MiXCR to the 5' RACE reads. The table lists some 890,000 distinct CDR3 sequences, 25% to 35% of them singletons. These data are also associated with another study on T cells of mothers and their children.

Source material: blood. Receptors were obtained from a woman between 40 and 55 years old in good health.

This clonotype has a handful of counts. The chain is built from TRBV6-6 and TRBJ2-3; the D gene is possibly TRBD2 (6 bases). Germline V CDR1 and CDR2: MNHNY, SVGAGI (reference sequence). The CDR3 runs to 16 residues. V was cut by 0 bases and J by 2 bases, with 12 bases left in between. For the CDR3, the DNA is TGTGCCAGCAGTTACTCGGAAAGGGAGGACACAGATACGCAGTATTTT. Protein: CASSYSEREDTDTQYF.

A few counts support this clonotype. The chain recombines TRBV7-3 with TRBJ2-1; TRBD1 agrees at 9 bases. The V gene's germline CDR1 is SGHTA and CDR2 FQGTGA. This CDR3 has 17 amino acids. V shed 5 bases and J 8 bases; nucleotides not matched to a gene: 16. CDR3 nucleotides: TGTGCCAGCAGCCCTATTAATCGGGACAGGGATGGGGATGAGCAGTTCTTC. Protein product: CASSPINRDRDGDEQFF.

This clonotype turned up a few times. The chain recombines TRBV6-1 with TRBJ2-3; D is perhaps TRBD1 (5 bases). From germline, CDR1 is MNHNS and CDR2 SASEGT. The CDR3 contains 16 residues. V lost 4 bases, J lost 7 bases, and 21 bases lay in between. DNA of the CDR3: TGTGCCAGCAGTGGATCCTTCAGGGTACCAGGTTATACGCAGTATTTT. Encoded protein: CASSGSFRVPGYTQYF.

V and J are TRBV7-2 and TRBJ1-1, with D possibly TRBD1 on 6 matching bases. V was shortened by 1 base and J by 4 bases, with 16 bases between the two germline ends. Looked up from germline, CDR1 is SGHTA and CDR2 is FQGNSA. CDR3 size: 16 residues. The CDR3 region is CASSLGGTQGRTEAFF. The CDR3 DNA reads TGTGCCAGCAGCTTAGGCGGGACACAAGGCCGCACTGAAGCTTTCTTT.

The chain combines TRBV20-1 with TRBJ2-6; D is uncertain. Germline lookup yields CDR1 DFQATT and CDR2 SNEGSKA (reference sequence). Trimming cost V 0 bases and J 0 bases, with 12 bases left between them. This CDR3 is built from 17 residues. For the CDR3, the DNA is TGCAGTGCTAGAGATCGGCAGAGACGCTCTGGGGCCAACGTCCTGACTTTC. It codes for CSARDRQRRSGANVLTF.

This rearrangement joins TRBV14 to TRBJ1-1; D gene uncertain. Germline CDR1 and CDR2: SGHDN and FVKESK. This CDR3 contains 14 residues. The germline V and J ends were trimmed by 3 bases and 4 bases, with 12 bases remaining between them. CDR3 sequence (DNA): TGTGCCAGCAGCCATGGGCGGGCAAGCACTGAAGCTTTCTTT. It translates to CASSHGRASTEAFF.

There are a few counts of this clonotype. The rearrangement uses TRBV4-1 and TRBJ2-1, with unresolved D. Trimming took 3 bases from V and 9 from J, leaving 18 bases between them. The length of the CDR3 is 15 residues. Germline V CDR1 and CDR2: MGHRA, YSYEKL. For the CDR3, the DNA is TGCGCCAGCAGCCACCTAGGTTTGGGTAAAGGTGAGCAGTTCTTC. Translating gives CASSHLGLGKGEQFF.

On this clonotype itself: A read error is possible here, since a much larger clone lies one base away. The V and J genes are TRBV9 and TRBJ2-6; 14 nucleotides match TRBD2. CDR3 length equals 18 residues. J lost 0 bases, V lost 4 bases, and 3 bases had no gene match. The germline CDR1 and CDR2 sequences are SGDLS and YYNGEE. The CDR3 region has the DNA TGTGCCAGCAGCATCGGACTAGCGGGGGGCTCTGGGGCCAACGTCCTGACTTTC. Translating gives CASSIGLAGGSGANVLTF.

A word on this clonotype: A much larger clone differs from this one at a single base, so this may be a read error. The chain employs TRBV5-8 and TRBJ2-5; D is unresolved. The CDR3 runs to 15 residues. CDR1 is SGHTS and CDR2 is YDEGEE in the germline V gene. CDR3 bases: TGTGCCAGCGGCTTGTTGTCGACGCTGGGGGAGACCCAGTACTTC. Its protein product is CASGLLSTLGETQYF. The complete variable domain, with remaining parts taken from reference TRBV5-8 and TRBJ2-5, reads EAGVTQSPTHLIKTRGQQATLRCSPISGHTSVYWYQQALGLGLQFLLWYDEGEERNRGNFPPRFSGRQFPNYSSELNVNALELEDSALYLCASGLLSTLGETQYFGPGTRLLVL.

This clonotype was seen only a few times. The chain joins TRBV2 to TRBJ2-5, with 11 nucleotides matching TRBD2. V trimming: 6 bases; J trimming: 2 bases; junction bases outside the gene matches: 8. This CDR3 is 16 amino acids long. Germline CDR1 is SNHLY and CDR2 is FYNNEI. The CDR3 loop is CASRRSGGADQETQYF. The CDR3 region has the DNA TGTGCCAGCAGACGTAGCGGGGGGGCCGATCAAGAGACCCAGTACTTC.

This clonotype was counted between two and nine times. V usage is TRBV9 and J usage is TRBJ2-5; D is possibly TRBD1 (6 bases). This CDR3 is 16 amino acids long. V was shortened by 3 bases and J by 2 bases, with 17 bases between the two germline ends. Looked up from germline, CDR1 is SGDLS and CDR2 is YYNGEE. DNA of the CDR3: TGTGCCAGCAGCGGGGACACAGGGATTCTACAAGAGACCCAGTACTTC. Translation gives CASSGDTGILQETQYF. The entire variable domain, with the rest obtained from reference TRBV9 and TRBJ2-5, is as follows: DSGVTQTPKHLITATGQRVTLRCSPRSGDLSVYWYQQSLDQGLQFLIQYYNGEERAKGNILERFSAQQFPDLHSELNLSSLELGDSALYFCASSGDTGILQETQYFGPGTRLLVL.

The table lists this clonotype with a count of one. V usage is TRBV2 and J usage is TRBJ1-2; D remains ambiguous. This CDR3 region has 14 residues. The germline gives CDR1 SNHLY, CDR2 FYNNEI. Trimming took 0 bases from V and 7 from J, leaving 12 bases between them. CDR3 coding DNA: TGTGCCAGCAGTGAAGCGCTGTGGCCGCCTGGCTACACCTTC. Its protein is CASSEALWPPGYTF. Using reference TRBV2 and TRBJ1-2 for the parts outside the CDR3, the full variable domain is EPEVTQTPSHQVTQMGQEVILRCVPISNHLYFYWYRQILGQKVEFLVSFYNNEISEKSEIFDDQFSVERPDGSNFTLKIRSTKLEDSAMYFCASSEALWPPGYTFGSGTRLTVV.

V is TRBV7-2 and J is TRBJ2-5; 7 positions match TRBD2. The end of the DNA aligns better with TRBJ2-7, so the J call may be wrong. CDR3 size: 15 residues. Germline assignment: CDR1 SGHTA and CDR2 FQGNSA. CDR3 sequence reads: CASSVRTSEAYEQYF. Written as DNA, the CDR3 is TGTGCCAGCAGCGTACGTACTAGCGAGGCTTACGAGCAGTACTTC.

This clonotype was observed many times. The rearrangement joins TRBV29-1 to TRBJ1-2, with 7 bases that match TRBD1. The CDR3 is made up of 12 amino acids. V lost 6 bases and J lost 8; bases outside the gene matches: 9. Germline V gives CDR1 SQVTM, CDR2 ANQGSEA. The CDR3 DNA follows: TGCAGCGTCGGACAGGCGGAGAGGGGCTACACCTTC. Residues: CSVGQAERGYTF.

This clonotype was recorded many times. The chain joins TRBV5-1 to TRBJ2-3; D possibly corresponds to TRBD1 (5 bases). The germline V and J ends were trimmed by 6 bases and 0 bases, with 20 bases remaining between them. This CDR3 comprises 17 residues. Germline-derived CDR1 and CDR2 are SGHRS and YFSETQ. The CDR3: CASTPRGAAYSTDTQYF. The DNA for the CDR3 is TGCGCCAGCACACCGCGTGGGGCAGCCTATAGCACAGATACGCAGTATTTT.

In its sample, this clonotype was seen a few times. The J gene is TRBJ1-1, the V gene TRBV20-1, with no clear D. Germline CDR1 reads DFQATT; CDR2 reads SNEGSKA (reference sequence). This CDR3 region has 13 residues. V lost 3 bases and J lost 2, with 10 bases in between. The CDR3 region has the DNA TGCAGTGCTAGCATGGGTTCTAACACTGAAGCTTTCTTT. Translated, it gives CSASMGSNTEAFF.

A note on this clonotype: A read error is possible here, since a much larger clone lies one base away. This rearrangement joins TRBV7-9 to TRBJ2-7, with 12 positions matching TRBD2. This CDR3 region has 16 residues. Germline-derived CDR1 and CDR2 are SEHNR and FQNEAQ (reference sequence). The CDR3 coding sequence is TGTGCCTGCAGATCAGGGACTAGCGGGCCTAGCTACGAGCAGTACTTC. This sequence encodes CACRSGTSGPSYEQYF.

Remarks on this clonotype: A read error may account for a junction end that differs from germline. The J gene is TRBJ1-6, the V gene TRBV6-5, with a tentative D call TRBD1 (5 bases). This CDR3 spans 15 amino acids. The germline V gene encodes CDR1 MNHEY and CDR2 SVGAGI. In DNA, the CDR3 is TGTGCCAGCAGAAATGAGGGGTCCTATAATTCACCCCCCCACTTT. This gives the protein CASRNEGSYNSPPHF.

This clonotype was found a few times. The V gene is TRBV7-2, the J gene TRBJ1-2; possibly TRBD1 for D (6 bases). Trimming stripped 3 bases from V and 8 bases from J, with 16 bases between. In germline, CDR1 is SGHTA, CDR2 FQGNSA. The CDR3 has 14 amino acids. The CDR3 bases are TGTGCCAGCAGCTTTTACAGGGAGGAGAGAGGCTACACCTTC. It encodes CASSFYREERGYTF.

This clonotype was recorded a few times. The chain recombines TRBV12-3 or TRBV12-4 with TRBJ2-5; TRBD2 is a possible D gene (5 bases). The CDR3 is 13 residues long. Trimming shortened V by 4 bases and J by 3 bases, and 9 bases separated the two germline ends. For the CDR3, the DNA is TGTGCCAGCAGTTCTAGCTCGGAAGAGACCCAGTACTTC. Translating it yields CASSSSSEETQYF.

Remarks on this clonotype: A clone one base away is much larger, so this may be a read error. V is TRBV4-3 and J is TRBJ2-3, with TRBD2 matching 8 bases. The length of the CDR3 is 20 residues. Germline values: CDR1 LGHNA, CDR2 YSLEER. V trimming: 0 bases; J trimming: 4 bases; junction bases outside the gene matches: 18. CDR3 sequence: CASSQDLVTGGRTSPDTQYF. The CDR3 bases are TGCGCCAGCAGCCAAGATTTGGTCACGGGGGGGAGAACTAGCCCAGATACGCAGTATTTT.

This clonotype has a count of ten or more. This chain uses TRBV3-1 with TRBJ2-7; D not certain. Trimming cost V 3 bases and J 3 bases, with 3 bases left between them. The length of the CDR3 is 11 residues. CDR1 is LGHDT and CDR2 is YNNKEL in the germline V gene (reference sequence). In nucleotides, the CDR3 is TGTGCCAGCAGCCAGTACTACGAGCAGTACTTC. Translation gives CASSQYYEQYF.

The chain employs TRBV10-3 and TRBJ2-5; 7 bases align to TRBD1. The ends lost 3 bases at V and 11 bases at J; junction bases unmatched: 21. This CDR3 has 17 amino acids. The germline CDR1 and CDR2 sequences are ENHRY and SYGVKD. CDR3 region: CAISDPRQGPAYNEQYF. The CDR3 DNA follows: TGTGCCATCAGTGACCCAAGACAGGGCCCTGCCTACAATGAGCAGTACTTC.

Comments on this clonotype: This may be a read error, as it is one base from a much larger clone. The chain carries TRBV12-3 or TRBV12-4 and TRBJ1-1; TRBD1 is a possible D gene (6 bases). The CDR3 runs 14 residues. CDR3 amino acids: CASTPRGLKGEAIF. The DNA for the CDR3 is TGTGCCAGCACCCCGCGGGGCCTGAAGGGGGAAGCTATCTTT.

This clonotype was counted once. This clone may be a read error of a much larger clone one base away. This chain uses TRBV15 with TRBJ1-5; D uncertain. Per germline, CDR1 LNHNV and CDR2 YYDKDF (reference sequence). The CDR3 runs to 14 residues. The CDR3 DNA is TGTGCCACCAGCAGGGATTCCCGGAATCGGCCCCAGCATTTT. Amino acids: CATSRDSRNRPQHF.

The CDR3, as DNA: TGCGCCAGCAGAGGCGGAAGTTATACCTACGAGCAGTACTTC. Protein sequence: CASRGGSYTYEQYF. The chain joins TRBV5-1 to TRBJ2-7; D gene unclear. The germline V gene encodes CDR1 SGHRS and CDR2 YFSETQ. Trimming pared 5 bases from V and 2 bases from J, leaving 14 bases between. This CDR3 is built from 14 residues.

In this sample, this clonotype turned up once. This sequence joins TRBV5-8 and TRBJ1-5; perhaps TRBD1 as D (5 bases). The germline V and J ends were trimmed by 4 bases and 2 bases, with 19 bases remaining between them. Germline values: CDR1 SGHTS, CDR2 YDEGEE. The CDR3 covers 17 residues. The CDR3 is CASSPNRGAEGNQPQHF. CDR3 sequence (DNA): TGTGCCAGCAGCCCTAACCGGGGCGCTGAGGGCAATCAGCCCCAGCATTTT.

This clonotype was found a few times. This chain links TRBV7-3 with TRBJ2-4, with 8 bases lining up with TRBD1. The germline gives CDR1 SGHTA, CDR2 FQGTGA. This CDR3 contains 18 residues. V lost 1 base, J lost 0 bases, and 8 bases stayed unmatched. CDR3 sequence (DNA): TGTGCCAGCAGCTTAATTCTAGGGGACAGGATAGCCAAAAACATTCAGTACTTC. It is translated as CASSLILGDRIAKNIQYF.

This clonotype occurred a few times. The chain combines TRBV4-3 with TRBJ1-4, with D hard to call. The CDR3 is 15 amino acids. V gave up 4 bases and J gave up 5 bases, with 14 bases separating them. From germline, CDR1 is LGHNA and CDR2 YSLEER. The CDR3 DNA sequence: TGCGCCAGCAGCCCCCCAGTAGGAGAAAATGAAAAACTGTTTTTT. Encoded protein: CASSPPVGENEKLFF.